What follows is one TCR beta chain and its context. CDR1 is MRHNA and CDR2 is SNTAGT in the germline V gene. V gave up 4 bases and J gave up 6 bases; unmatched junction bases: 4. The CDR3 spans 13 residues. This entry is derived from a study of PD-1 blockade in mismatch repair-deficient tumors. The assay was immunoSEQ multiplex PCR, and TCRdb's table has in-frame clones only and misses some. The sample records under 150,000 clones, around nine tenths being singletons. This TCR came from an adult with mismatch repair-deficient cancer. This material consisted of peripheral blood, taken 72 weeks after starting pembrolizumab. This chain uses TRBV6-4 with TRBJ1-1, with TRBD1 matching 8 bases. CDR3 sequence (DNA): TGTGCCAGCAGTGCCCTACAGGGGGCTGAAGCTTTCTTT. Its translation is CASSALQGAEAFF.